This is a list of T cell receptor beta chains from one sample in a study of blood T cell repertoires in COVID-19. Clones were read by immunoSEQ multiplex PCR, and TCRdb kept only the in-frame ones, dropping some. The sample consists of 380,000 or so clones, 81% of them appearing once. Sequencing was carried out using peripheral blood. The receptors were sampled from a human donor with acute or convalescent COVID-19. The donor label of this sample is uncertain. The CDR3 runs from the conserved cysteine through the conserved F or W. The D gene is left open where the match is weak. Some rows mark clone size as missing; the rest say once, few, many or name a class of expanded clone.

abundance	v_gene	d_gene	j_gene	CDR3nt	CDR3aa
-	TRBV29-1	TRBD1	TRBJ2-3	TGCAGCGTTCGCGCCCGGACAGGGGGGTACACAGATACGCAGTATTTT	CSVRARTGGYTDTQYF
-	TRBV28	-	TRBJ2-1	TGTGCCAGCAGGCCCGGCGGCTACAATGAGCAGTTCTTC	CASRPGGYNEQFF
-	TRBV7-2	-	TRBJ2-1	TGTGCCAGCAGCTTAAGTGGAGGCCCGGGCAATGAGCAGTTCTTC	CASSLSGGPGNEQFF
-	TRBV6-5	TRBD1	TRBJ1-1	TGTGCCAGCAGTTTGAGACAGGGGGCGAGCACTGAAGCTTTCTTT	CASSLRQGASTEAFF
-	TRBV2	-	TRBJ1-1	TGTGCCAGCAGGGACACAGTGAACACTGAAGCTTTCTTT	CASRDTVNTEAFF
-	TRBV15	-	TRBJ1-6	TGTGCCACCAGCAGAGATTCCAGTAATTCACCCCTCCACTTT	CATSRDSSNSPLHF
-	TRBV5-6	-	TRBJ1-6	TGTGCCAGCCTTTCCCTCAGTGCCCCTAATTCACCCCTCCACTTT	CASLSLSAPNSPLHF
-	TRBV6-5	-	TRBJ1-1	TGTGCCAGCATGAGAAATATGAACACTGAAGCTTTCTTT	CASMRNMNTEAFF
-	TRBV6-5	TRBD1	TRBJ1-2	TGTGCCAGCAGTAGACAGGGTTCATACTATGGCTACACCTTC	CASSRQGSYYGYTF
once	TRBV12-3/TRBV12-4	-	TRBJ1-1	TGTGCCAGCAGTTATTTAGAGAACACTGAAGCTTTCTTT	CASSYLENTEAFF
-	TRBV30	TRBD2	TRBJ2-1	TGTGCCTGGGACAGGACTAGCGGGACTTACAATGAGCAGTTCTTC	CAWDRTSGTYNEQFF
-	TRBV3-1/TRBV3-2	TRBD2	TRBJ2-1	TGTGCCAGCAGCCAAGACTCTTTTGGGGCTAGCGGGAGGGATGAGCAGTTCTTC	CASSQDSFGASGRDEQFF
few	TRBV19	TRBD1	TRBJ1-4	TGTGCCAGTAGCACGCCCCCGGGACAGGGGTATGAAAAACTGTTTTTT	CASSTPPGQGYEKLFF
-	TRBV28	-	TRBJ1-2	TGTGCCAGCAGTTGGCGGGGAGTCGCTAACTATGGCTACACCTTC	CASSWRGVANYGYTF
-	TRBV6-5	-	TRBJ1-3	TGTGCCAGCAGTCCCTTAAACAGCGGAAACACCATATATTTT	CASSPLNSGNTIYF
-	TRBV11-2	-	TRBJ1-1	TGTGCCAGCAGCAGGGGCCTGAACACTGAAGCTTTCTTT	CASSRGLNTEAFF
-	TRBV2	TRBD2	TRBJ2-7	TGTGCCAGCAGCGCTAGCGGGGTCCACGAGCAGTACTTC	CASSASGVHEQYF
few	TRBV28	-	TRBJ2-3	TGTGCCAGCAGCCGACCGGGAGTAGGCACAGATACGCAGTATTTT	CASSRPGVGTDTQYF
few	TRBV18	-	TRBJ2-1	TGTGCCAGCTCACCCGATCTTTTGGGAGGCGAGCAGTTCTTC	CASSPDLLGGEQFF
-	TRBV18	-	TRBJ1-6	TGTGCCAGCTCACCGGACACAGGGATACGATCACCCCTCCACTTT	CASSPDTGIRSPLHF
-	TRBV10-3	TRBD2	TRBJ2-7	TGTGCCATCAGTGAACTAGCGGGGTACGAGCAGTACTTC	CAISELAGYEQYF
-	TRBV3-1/TRBV3-2	-	TRBJ1-4	TGTGCCAGCAGCCAAGTCGGGAGGGGGACAACTAATGAAAAACTGTTTTTT	CASSQVGRGTTNEKLFF
-	TRBV2	-	TRBJ2-2	TGTGCCAGCAGAGCAGGGGACACCGGGGAGCTGTTTTTT	CASRAGDTGELFF
-	TRBV3-1/TRBV3-2	-	TRBJ1-4	TGTGCCAGCAGCCAAGAGATACCGCAGGAAAAACTGTTTTTT	CASSQEIPQEKLFF
once	TRBV12-3/TRBV12-4	-	TRBJ2-7	TGTGCCAGCAGTCGCTTCGGGTACGAGCAGTACTTC	CASSRFGYEQYF
-	TRBV7-9	-	TRBJ1-6	TGTGCCAGCAGCCCGACAGCCTCCTATAATTCACCCCTCCACTTT	CASSPTASYNSPLHF
-	TRBV5-1	TRBD1	TRBJ1-2	TGCGCCAGCAGCAAAGGGACAGGCATTAACTATGGCTACACCTTC	CASSKGTGINYGYTF
-	TRBV10-3	TRBD1	TRBJ2-7	TGTGCCATCAGTGGGGGACAGACGAGCTCCTACGAGCAGTACTTC	CAISGGQTSSYEQYF
-	TRBV6-5	TRBD2	TRBJ2-5	TGTGCCAGCCGCCGACTAGCGGGGGACCAAGAGACCCAGTACTTC	CASRRLAGDQETQYF
-	TRBV5-1	-	TRBJ1-6	TGCGCCAGCAGCTCTTCGGGGAATTCACCCCTCCACTTT	CASSSSGNSPLHF
once	TRBV7-9	TRBD1	TRBJ1-4	TGTGCCAGCAGCCCCGGACAGGGCCGAGAAAAACTGTTTTTT	CASSPGQGREKLFF
-	TRBV6-5	-	TRBJ1-2	TGTGCCAGCACGAATGGTTTCGGCTATGGCTACACCTTC	CASTNGFGYGYTF
-	TRBV5-4	TRBD2	TRBJ2-1	TGTGCCAGCAGCTTTGGGGGACTAAGAGTTAATGAGCAGTTCTTC	CASSFGGLRVNEQFF
-	TRBV2	TRBD2	TRBJ2-1	TGTGCCAGCAGTGGAGAGGCGGGAGTGTACAATGAGCAGTTCTTC	CASSGEAGVYNEQFF
-	TRBV28	TRBD1	TRBJ1-4	TGTGCCAGCAACACCGGACAGGGTTTAACTAATGAAAAACTGTTTTTT	CASNTGQGLTNEKLFF
-	TRBV7-7	-	TRBJ2-5	TGTGCCAGCGCCGCAACTTCGACAGATCGAAGTGAGACCCAGTACTTC	CASAATSTDRSETQYF
-	TRBV3-1/TRBV3-2	-	TRBJ1-6	TGTGCCAGCAGCCACGCCGGGACACCCCGGGGAAATTCACCCCTCCACTTT	CASSHAGTPRGNSPLHF
once	TRBV19	TRBD1	TRBJ1-5	TGTGCCAGTAGCCAGAGAGGGGGCGCGGGGCAGCCCCAGCATTTT	CASSQRGGAGQPQHF
few	TRBV5-1	TRBD1	TRBJ1-5	TGCGCCAGCAGCGATGGACAGGGGGGAGTCGGCAATCAGCCCCAGCATTTT	CASSDGQGGVGNQPQHF
-	TRBV13	TRBD2	TRBJ2-1	TGTGCCAGCAGCTTAATGACTAGCGTCGACAATGAGCAGTTCTTC	CASSLMTSVDNEQFF
-	TRBV6-1	-	TRBJ1-2	TGTGCCAGCAGTGAAATGGGGCAGGCCTATGGCTACACCTTC	CASSEMGQAYGYTF
-	TRBV5-1	TRBD2	TRBJ2-2	TGCGCCAGCAGCCTCCTCGCGGGGGCCGGGGAGCTGTTTTTT	CASSLLAGAGELFF
-	TRBV5-4	-	TRBJ2-5	TGTGCCAGCAGCTTAGGCGGACAAGAGACCCAGTACTTC	CASSLGGQETQYF
once	TRBV6-5	TRBD1	TRBJ1-4	TGTGCCAGCAGCAGACAGGGGGCGGGTGAAAAACTGTTTTTT	CASSRQGAGEKLFF
-	TRBV4-2	-	TRBJ1-4	TGTGCCAGCAGCACTAGACCGGCAACTAATGAAAAACTGTTTTTT	CASSTRPATNEKLFF